This passage covers 12 T cell receptor beta chains from one sample sequenced in a study of tumor and adjacent non-tumor tissue in lung cancer. A modified ARM-PCR protocol with three rounds of nested PCR amplified TCRbeta. TCRdb passed the multiplex PCR reads through MiXCR, listing each CDR3 protein once. The data contain fewer than 100,000 distinct CDR3 sequences, 75% to 85% of them singletons. The template was RNA from unsorted bulk tissue. This non-tumor lung sample came from over 3 cm beyond the tumor edge. The specimen sequenced was distant non-tumor lung tissue. Source of these receptors: a woman in her fifties or sixties with non-small cell lung cancer.

As regards this clonotype: An end of the junction does not agree with germline; a read error may underlie this. The genes are TRBV7-9 and TRBJ2-5, with TRBD1 identical over 8 bases. Germline V CDR1 and CDR2: SEHNR, FQNEAQ (reference sequence). CDR3 length: 15 residues. The DNA of the CDR3 is TGTACCAGCAACCCCCCGGACAGGGAATTTGAGACCCAGTACTTC. It yields the protein CTSNPPDREFETQYF.

Comment on this clonotype: The junction and the germline gene differ at one end; a read error may be behind it. The rearrangement links TRBV28 to TRBJ2-7; 13 nucleotides agree with TRBD2. Per the germline V gene, CDR1 is MDHEN and CDR2 is SYDVKM. The CDR3 covers 20 residues. As DNA, the CDR3 is TGTGCCATCAGTTCTACACCTAGGGGGACTAGCGGGGTAAGCTCCTACGAGCAGTACTTC. Its translation is CAISSTPRGTSGVSSYEQYF.

This clonotype was found many times. The chain joins TRBV6-5 to TRBJ2-6; D gene unclear. The V gene lost 2 bases and the J gene lost 4 bases, with 12 bases spanning the gap. There are 16 residues in the CDR3. The germline gives CDR1 MNHEY, CDR2 SVGAGI. Written as DNA, the CDR3 is TGTGCCAGCAGTTACGGGCCGTCGGCCGGGGCCAACGTCCTGACTTTC. It is translated as CASSYGPSAGANVLTF.

By share of the sample, this clonotype is medium-sized. V gene TRBV29-1 combines with J gene TRBJ2-3; no clear D. CDR1 and CDR2 from the germline V gene are SQVTM and ANQGSEA. This CDR3 comprises 14 residues. V was trimmed by 3 bases and J by 1 base, leaving 11 bases between them. CDR3 nucleotides: TGCAGCGTTGACGTGGGATTGGGCACAGATACGCAGTATTTT. Protein product: CSVDVGLGTDTQYF.

In regard to this clonotype: One end of the junction is discordant with germline, which a read error may explain. This chain links TRBV12-3 or TRBV12-4 with TRBJ2-7; D remains ambiguous. The CDR3 runs 13 residues. The CDR3 DNA sequence: TGTGCCAGCAGTTCGACGTTAACCTACGAGCAATACTTC. Residues: CASSSTLTYEQYF.

Comments on this clonotype: A much larger clone sits a single nucleotide away, making a read error possible. This chain links TRBV6-4 with TRBJ2-3; 8 bases fit TRBD1. The germline CDR1 and CDR2 sequences are MRHNA and SNTAGT. The CDR3 spans 14 residues. The chain's CDR3 is CTSSRTGSTDTQYF. In nucleotides, the CDR3 is TGTACCAGCAGCCGGACAGGGAGCACAGATACGCAGTATTTT.

In its sample, this clonotype is medium-sized (0.01 to 0.1%). The chain employs TRBV6-5 and TRBJ2-5; D remains ambiguous. CDR1 and CDR2 from the germline V gene are MNHEY and SVGAGI. V lost 8 bases and J lost 1, with 17 bases in between. The CDR3 spans 15 residues. The CDR3 region has the DNA TGTGCCAGCTCCCCCCTCTGGAGCACCCAAGAGACCCAGTACTTC. This codes for CASSPLWSTQETQYF.

Worth noting for this clonotype: The CDR3 carries no conserved terminal phenylalanine or tryptophan, so it likely arises from a read error. The chain employs TRBV29-1 and TRBJ2-3; no definite D call. CDR3 length: 11 amino acids. Germline CDR1 reads SQVTM; CDR2 reads ANQGSEA. As DNA, the CDR3 is TGCAACGCTAAGCAAAGCGATACGCAGTATTCT. It yields the protein CNAKQSDTQYS.

Worth noting for this clonotype: A junction end diverges from the germline sequence, so it may reflect a read error. V and J are TRBV12-3 or TRBV12-4 and TRBJ2-7, with D maybe TRBD2 (5 bases). The CDR3 is 12 residues long. CDR3 sequence: CASSKWENKQYF. In DNA form, the CDR3 reads TGTGCCAGCAGCAAATGGGAGAACAAGCAGTATTTC.

To note about this clonotype: A read error is likely, as this CDR3 ends without the conserved phenylalanine or tryptophan. The rearrangement joins TRBV30 to TRBJ2-3, with D perhaps TRBD1 or TRBD2 (5 bases each). The CDR3 extends over 15 amino acids. Per the germline V gene, CDR1 is GTSNPN and CDR2 is SVGIG (reference sequence). The CDR3 loop is CAWGVRSTGGDTQYI. In DNA form, the CDR3 reads TGTGCCTGGGGTGTACGTTCAACTGGGGGAGATACGCAGTATATT.

Concerning this clonotype itself: A read error may be the cause here, since a much bigger clone is one base away. The V gene is TRBV20-1, the J gene TRBJ2-1; 12 bases match TRBD2. This CDR3 is 11 amino acids long. Germline lookup yields CDR1 DFQATT and CDR2 SNEGSKA (reference sequence). CDR3 in DNA: TGCATTGCTACTAGCGGGAGGTTTCCGTTCTTC. It specifies CIATSGRFPFF.

As concerns this clonotype: One end of the junction fails to match germline, which may point to a read error. The chain recombines TRBV6-1 with TRBJ2-1; D may match TRBD1 or TRBD2 (5 bases each). Per germline, CDR1 MNHNS and CDR2 SASEGT. The CDR3 consists of 14 residues. CDR3: CASNEAWGRNEQFF. The CDR3 DNA sequence: TGTGCCAGCAATGAAGCCTGGGGACGCAATGAGCAGTTCTTC.